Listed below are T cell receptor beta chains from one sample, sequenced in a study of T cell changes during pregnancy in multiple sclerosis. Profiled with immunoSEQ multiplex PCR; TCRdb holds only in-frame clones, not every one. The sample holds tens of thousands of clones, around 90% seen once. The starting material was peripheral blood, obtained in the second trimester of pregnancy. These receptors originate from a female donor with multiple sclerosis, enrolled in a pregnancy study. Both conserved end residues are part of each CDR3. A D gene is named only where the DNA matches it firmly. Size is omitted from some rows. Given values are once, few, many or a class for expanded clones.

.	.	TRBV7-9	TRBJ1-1	CASSPRGVGNTEAFF	TGTGCCAGCAGCCCACGGGGGGTAGGGAACACTGAAGCTTTCTTT
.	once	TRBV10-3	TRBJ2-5	CAISGGLGETQYF	TGTGCCATCAGCGGGGGACTCGGGGAGACCCAGTACTTC
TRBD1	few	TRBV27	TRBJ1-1	CASSPGQGADTEAFF	TGTGCCAGCAGTCCCGGACAGGGGGCGGACACTGAAGCTTTCTTT
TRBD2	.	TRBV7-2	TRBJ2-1	CASSPQAGGRNNEQFF	TGTGCCAGCAGCCCGCAGGCGGGAGGGCGGAACAATGAGCAGTTCTTC
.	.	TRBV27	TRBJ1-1	CASSLVRGNTEAFF	TGTGCCAGCAGTTTAGTCAGGGGGAACACTGAAGCTTTCTTT
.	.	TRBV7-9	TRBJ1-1	CASSFFGTGLNTEAFF	TGTGCCAGCAGCTTTTTTGGCACAGGGTTGAACACTGAAGCTTTCTTT
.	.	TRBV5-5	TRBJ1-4	CASSLGLQPATNEKLFF	TGTGCCAGCAGCTTGGGGCTACAGCCTGCAACTAATGAAAAACTGTTTTTT
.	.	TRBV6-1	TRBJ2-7	CASARIGGIYEQYF	TGTGCCAGCGCACGGATAGGCGGAATCTACGAGCAGTACTTC
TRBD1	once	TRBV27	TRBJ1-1	CASSQLDRGGLAFF	TGTGCCAGCAGCCAACTGGACAGGGGCGGATTGGCTTTCTTT
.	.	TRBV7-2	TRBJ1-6	CASSAQGQNSPLHF	TGTGCCAGCTCCGCACAGGGCCAAAATTCACCCCTCCACTTT
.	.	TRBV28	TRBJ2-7	CASSFRGGEQYF	TGTGCCAGCAGTTTCAGAGGTGGCGAGCAGTACTTC
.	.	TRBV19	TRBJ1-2	CATAAQANYGYTF	TGTGCCACTGCGGCACAGGCTAACTATGGCTACACCTTC
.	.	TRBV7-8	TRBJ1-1	CASGGTANTEAFF	TGTGCCAGCGGCGGGACGGCGAACACTGAAGCTTTCTTT
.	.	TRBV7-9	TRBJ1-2	CASSPLLYKTGLRSRGYTF	TGTGCCAGCAGCCCTCTCCTCTATAAAACAGGGCTAAGATCTCGCGGCTACACCTTC
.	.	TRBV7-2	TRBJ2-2	CASSWAGNTGELFF	TGTGCCAGCAGCTGGGCGGGAAACACCGGGGAGCTGTTTTTT
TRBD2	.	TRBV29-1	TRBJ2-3	CSVNGLVLGTDTQYF	TGCAGCGTTAATGGACTAGTACTGGGCACAGATACGCAGTATTTT
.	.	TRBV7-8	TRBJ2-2	CASSLVATGELFF	TGTGCCAGCAGCTTGGTAGCGACCGGGGAGCTGTTTTTT
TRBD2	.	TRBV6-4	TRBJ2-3	CASSDSSGGAPDTQYF	TGTGCCAGCAGTGACTCGAGCGGGGGGGCTCCAGATACGCAGTATTTT
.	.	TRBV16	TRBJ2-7	CASSQSFRGYEQYF	TGTGCCAGCAGCCAATCTTTTAGGGGTTATGAGCAGTACTTC
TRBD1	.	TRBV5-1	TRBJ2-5	CASGDRGGAQETQYF	TGCGCCAGCGGGGACAGGGGGGGAGCCCAAGAGACCCAGTACTTC
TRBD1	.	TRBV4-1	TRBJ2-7	CASSQVPGQAIYEQYF	TGCGCCAGCAGCCAAGTCCCGGGACAGGCGATATACGAGCAGTACTTC
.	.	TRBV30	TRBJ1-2	CAWGSDTGLYGYTF	TGTGCCTGGGGGTCCGATACAGGGTTGTATGGCTACACCTTC
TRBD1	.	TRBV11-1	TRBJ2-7	CASSRRTGQGVNEQYF	TGTGCCAGCAGCCGACGAACGGGACAGGGAGTGAACGAGCAGTACTTC
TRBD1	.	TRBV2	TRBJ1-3	CASSARTGNTIYF	TGTGCCAGCAGTGCCCGGACAGGGAACACCATATATTTT
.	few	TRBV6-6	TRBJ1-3	CASSPSGNTIYF	TGTGCCAGCAGCCCGTCTGGAAACACCATATATTTT
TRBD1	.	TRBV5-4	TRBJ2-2	CASSPGTGGGELFF	TGTGCCAGCAGCCCCGGGACAGGCGGCGGGGAGCTGTTTTTT
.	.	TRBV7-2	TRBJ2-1	CASSLATAIYNEQFF	TGTGCCAGCAGCTTAGCGACAGCCATATACAATGAGCAGTTCTTC